Each of the 30 T cell receptor beta chains below was sequenced from the same sample in a study of CD8 T cells in Susac syndrome. RNA in amounts of about 0.45 to 1 ug was reverse transcribed with random hexamers. A single record per CDR3 protein comes from TCRdb applying MiXCR to the immunoSEQ multiplex PCR reads. The sample contains 85,000 to 130,000 distinct CDR3 sequences, approximately 94% of which appear only once. The sequenced sample was CD8+ T cells from PBMCs. Source of these receptors: a human donor with Susac syndrome.

The chain combines TRBV2 with TRBJ2-2; unclear D gene. Germline V gives CDR1 SNHLY, CDR2 FYNNEI. V was pared by 6 bases and J by 5 bases, with 7 bases between. The CDR3 loop spans 12 amino acids. The CDR3 nucleotides read TGTGCCAGCAGGTTACAGACCGGGGAGCTGTTTTTT. This gives the protein CASRLQTGELFF.

The V call is TRBV27, the J call TRBJ1-5; weak D call: TRBD1 (5 bases). Germline V gene data show CDR1 as MNHEY and CDR2 as SMNVEV (reference sequence). CDR3 length: 16 residues. The germline V and J ends were trimmed by 2 bases and 3 bases, with 14 bases remaining between them. The chain's CDR3 is CASSLSRDGYNQPQHF. The DNA for the CDR3 is TGTGCCAGCAGTTTAAGCAGGGACGGATACAATCAGCCCCAGCATTTT.

The CDR3 loop reads CAIHLGRGQPQHF. Here the CDR3 DNA reads TGTGCCATACATTTGGGTAGGGGTCAGCCCCAGCATTTT. The gene calls are TRBV15 and TRBJ1-5, with a weak D call TRBD1 (5 bases). There are 13 residues in the CDR3. V lost 10 bases and J 6 bases, leaving 16 bases between the germline ends. Germline CDR1 is LNHNV and CDR2 is YYDKDF (reference sequence).

This clonotype appeared a single time. The CDR3 reads CASSVPLGGGARDTQYF. The CDR3 bases are TGTGCCAGCAGCGTCCCTCTGGGCGGGGGGGCCAGAGATACGCAGTATTTT. V gene TRBV9 combines with J gene TRBJ2-3; 9 nucleotides agree with TRBD2. Trimming took 2 bases from V and 5 from J; bases not matched to a gene: 12. There are 17 residues in the CDR3. Germline lookup yields CDR1 SGDLS and CDR2 YYNGEE.

The chain carries TRBV12-3 or TRBV12-4 and TRBJ1-6; TRBD1 might be the D (6 bases). CDR3 length: 14 amino acids. V was trimmed by 5 bases and J by 7 bases, leaving 12 bases between them. Here the CDR3 reads CASSVTGPNSPLHF. For the CDR3, the DNA is TGTGCCAGCAGTGTGACAGGACCAAATTCACCCCTCCACTTT.

The chain couples TRBV12-3 or TRBV12-4 to TRBJ2-5, with 7 bases matching TRBD1. The CDR3 contains 18 residues. Losses at the gene ends were 2 bases for V and 0 bases for J; bases not matched to a gene: 12. CDR3 sequence: CASSLNTGAEPYQETQYF. CDR3 coding DNA: TGTGCCAGCAGTTTAAACACAGGGGCCGAACCGTACCAAGAGACCCAGTACTTC.

The V and J genes are TRBV4-1 and TRBJ2-6; D gene ambiguous. Trimming cost V 3 bases and J 0 bases, with 6 bases left between them. Germline V lookup: CDR1 MGHRA, CDR2 YSYEKL. The CDR3 has 15 amino acids. The CDR3 DNA reads TGCGCCAGCAGCCACTCAAGCTCTGGGGCCAACGTCCTGACTTTC. It is translated as CASSHSSSGANVLTF.

The chain is built from TRBV5-1 and TRBJ1-1, with 9 bases aligning to TRBD1. The CDR3 contains 12 residues. The germline V gene has CDR1 SGHRS and CDR2 YFSETQ. V shed 3 bases and J 8 bases; nucleotides not matched to a gene: 2. In DNA form, the CDR3 reads TGCGCCAGCAGCTGGACAGGGGCGGAAGCTTTCTTT. This encodes CASSWTGAEAFF. The full variable domain, rest sourced from reference TRBV5-1 and TRBJ1-1, is KAGVTQTPRYLIKTRGQQVTLSCSPISGHRSVSWYQQTPGQGLQFLFEYFSETQRNKGNFPGRFSGRQFSNSRSEMNVSTLELGDSALYLCASSWTGAEAFFGQGTRLTVV.

The chain links TRBV6-4 to TRBJ1-4; D perhaps matches TRBD1 (5 bases). The CDR3 spans 13 residues. Looked up from germline, CDR1 is MRHNA and CDR2 is SNTAGT. Trimming removed 8 bases at V and 10 bases at J, with 17 bases between. The CDR3 nucleotides are TGTGCCAGCCGCAGAGACCAGGGTGGAAAACTGTTTTTT. It translates to CASRRDQGGKLFF.

Only one count was recorded for this clonotype. This sequence joins TRBV9 and TRBJ2-2; D is perhaps TRBD2 (5 bases). V lost 4 bases and J 5 bases, leaving 24 bases between the germline ends. Germline V gene data show CDR1 as SGDLS and CDR2 as YYNGEE. There are 18 residues in the CDR3. Here the CDR3 DNA reads TGTGCCAGCAGCTCACTCGAGCGTTCCCGGGAAGGGACCGGGGAGCTGTTTTTT. Encoded protein: CASSSLERSREGTGELFF.

V is TRBV4-1 and J is TRBJ1-6; D uncertain. The CDR3 is made up of 15 amino acids. Germline V lookup: CDR1 MGHRA, CDR2 YSYEKL. Trimming stripped 3 bases from V and 3 bases from J, with 9 bases between. The CDR3 reads CASSQDDNYNSPLHF. CDR3 in DNA: TGCGCCAGCAGCCAGGATGACAACTATAATTCACCCCTCCACTTT.

The V and J genes are TRBV6-2 or TRBV6-3 and TRBJ1-5; D may be TRBD1 (5 bases). Trimming removed 1 base from V and 4 bases from J, with 11 bases in between. Germline CDR1 MNHEY, CDR2 SVGEGT. The CDR3 is 15 residues long. CDR3 residues: CASSYWGDKNQPQHF. The CDR3 DNA is TGTGCCAGCAGTTACTGGGGGGATAAGAATCAGCCCCAGCATTTT.

The gene calls are TRBV7-6 and TRBJ2-1; D assignment may be TRBD1 or TRBD2 (6 bases each). Deletions cut 1 base from V and 10 bases from J, with 14 bases between. The germline V gene has CDR1 SGHVS and CDR2 FNYEAQ. The CDR3 extends over 14 amino acids. CDR3: CASSLVGGGGEQFF. DNA of the CDR3: TGTGCCAGCAGCTTAGTGGGAGGAGGGGGGGAGCAGTTCTTC.

This clonotype was found once. The chain has TRBV27 and TRBJ2-1; 14 bases agree with TRBD2. Per the germline V gene, CDR1 is MNHEY and CDR2 is SMNVEV (reference sequence). CDR3 length: 16 amino acids. The junction had 2 bases not matched to a gene; V was cut back by 0 bases and J by 7 bases. CDR3 in amino acids: CASSLSTSGGVNEQFF. DNA of the CDR3: TGTGCCAGCAGTTTATCGACTAGCGGGGGGGTAAATGAGCAGTTCTTC.

The gene calls are TRBV20-1 and TRBJ2-3; 7 bases are shared with TRBD1. The CDR3 spans 15 residues. Germline V lookup: CDR1 DFQATT, CDR2 SNEGSKA (reference sequence). The CDR3 is CSASPGDRTRDTQYF. Written as DNA, the CDR3 is TGCAGCGCGTCCCCCGGGGACAGAACTAGAGATACGCAGTATTTT.

V is TRBV9 and J is TRBJ1-1; D gene uncertain. The V gene's germline CDR1 is SGDLS and CDR2 YYNGEE. This CDR3 has 15 amino acids. V dropped 3 bases and J dropped 4 bases, with 16 bases sitting between them. The CDR3, as DNA: TGTGCCAGCAGCGCTTCGGGTGGGGATGGCACTGAAGCTTTCTTT. Protein: CASSASGGDGTEAFF.

The chain combines TRBV9 with TRBJ2-1, with 7 nucleotides matching TRBD2. In germline, CDR1 is SGDLS, CDR2 YYNGEE. The ends lost 0 bases at V and 8 bases at J; junction bases unmatched: 11. There are 16 residues in the CDR3. The CDR3 nucleotides read TGTGCCAGCAGCGTAGACCAGGTGACTAGCAGGGATGAGCAGTTCTTC. Amino acids: CASSVDQVTSRDEQFF.

The chain joins TRBV15 to TRBJ2-3, with TRBD2 identical over 8 bases. Per germline, CDR1 LNHNV and CDR2 YYDKDF (reference sequence). V lost 8 bases and J lost 3; bases outside the gene matches: 1. The CDR3 is 12 amino acids. The CDR3 DNA is TGTGCCACCCGACTAGCGACAGATACGCAGTATTTT. Its translation: CATRLATDTQYF.

The chain links TRBV15 to TRBJ1-2; D is undetermined. This CDR3 is 16 amino acids long. Trimming stripped 0 bases from V and 8 bases from J, with 19 bases between. Germline CDR1 is LNHNV and CDR2 is YYDKDF (reference sequence). The CDR3 reads CATSRDREGTLLGYTF. Written as DNA, the CDR3 is TGTGCCACCAGCAGAGATCGGGAAGGAACCTTACTAGGCTACACCTTC.

The rearrangement uses TRBV7-9 and TRBJ2-7; tentatively, D is TRBD1 or TRBD2 (6 bases each). V shed 1 base and J shed 5 bases, with 12 bases lying between them. There are 14 residues in the CDR3. In germline, CDR1 is SEHNR, CDR2 FQNEAQ (reference sequence). The CDR3 is CASSLVGGPHEQYF. CDR3 in DNA: TGTGCCAGCAGCTTAGTTGGGGGGCCCCACGAGCAGTACTTC.

This chain links TRBV19 with TRBJ2-7, with D maybe TRBD1 (6 bases). CDR3 length: 13 residues. V dropped 4 bases and J dropped 3 bases, with 10 bases sitting between them. The germline V gene has CDR1 LNHDA and CDR2 SQIVND (reference sequence). CDR3 sequence reads: CASSNRDNYEQYF. The DNA for the CDR3 is TGTGCCAGTAGTAACCGGGACAACTACGAGCAGTACTTC.

The V call is TRBV29-1, the J call TRBJ1-4; D not certain. V was shortened by 1 base and J by 7 bases, with 7 bases between the two germline ends. This CDR3 is built from 12 residues. Per the germline V gene, CDR1 is SQVTM and CDR2 is ANQGSEA. The CDR3 DNA follows: TGCAGCGTTGAAGGTTGGGGTGAAAAACTGTTTTTT. It yields the protein CSVEGWGEKLFF.

The chain couples TRBV3-1 to TRBJ1-1; no clear D. Between the trimmed V and J ends, which lost 6 bases and 1 base, there was a span of 12 bases. This CDR3 is built from 14 residues. Germline V gene sequence: CDR1 LGHDT, CDR2 YNNKEL (reference sequence). In DNA, the CDR3 is TGTGCCAGCAGTCCCGACGGCTCGAACACTGAAGCTTTCTTT. This encodes CASSPDGSNTEAFF.

The genes are TRBV4-1 and TRBJ1-2; 7 nucleotides line up with TRBD1. The length of the CDR3 is 13 residues. Trimming removed 1 base from V and 6 bases from J; junction bases left unmatched: 2. Germline CDR1 is MGHRA and CDR2 is YSYEKL. CDR3: CASSQVGTDGYTF. The CDR3 DNA reads as TGCGCCAGCAGCCAAGTGGGGACAGATGGCTACACCTTC.

This clonotype was counted only a few times. The chain is built from TRBV11-2 and TRBJ2-6; D gene unclear. V was pared by 7 bases and J by 0 bases, with 4 bases between. This CDR3 region has 13 residues. CDR1 SGHAT and CDR2 FQNNGV come from the germline V gene. The CDR3 loop reads CASTPSGANVLTF. The CDR3 region has the DNA TGTGCCAGCACTCCCTCTGGGGCCAACGTCCTGACTTTC.

The rearrangement links TRBV6-4 to TRBJ1-6; 9 positions agree with TRBD1. The V and J ends lost 6 bases and 9 bases, in that order; junction bases with no gene match: 6. The CDR3 runs to 14 residues. In germline, CDR1 is MRHNA, CDR2 SNTAGT. CDR3 amino acids: CASRTGTGSSPLHF. CDR3 nucleotides: TGTGCCAGCAGGACCGGGACAGGGAGTTCACCCCTCCACTTT.

V gene TRBV7-2 combines with J gene TRBJ1-6; D gene ambiguous. V dropped 4 bases and J dropped 6 bases, with 13 bases sitting between them. The CDR3 totals 15 residues. Germline assignment: CDR1 SGHTA and CDR2 FQGNSA. The CDR3 bases are TGTGCCAGCAGCTACGTGGCACCGCTTAATTCACCCCTCCACTTT. Its translation: CASSYVAPLNSPLHF.

V usage is TRBV19 and J usage is TRBJ2-7, with D possibly being TRBD2 (6 bases). The germline gives CDR1 LNHDA, CDR2 SQIVND (reference sequence). CDR3 size: 14 residues. The V end was cut by 3 bases, the J end by 7 bases, with 16 bases between. The CDR3 sequence is CASSMNERRVEQYF. The CDR3 DNA reads as TGTGCCAGTAGTATGAACGAGCGGAGGGTTGAGCAGTACTTC.

The rearrangement joins TRBV6-5 to TRBJ1-5; no clear D. The CDR3 loop spans 13 amino acids. Germline lookup yields CDR1 MNHEY and CDR2 SVGAGI. The V and J ends lost 0 bases and 8 bases respectively, with 8 bases between them. CDR3 nucleotide sequence: TGTGCCAGCAGTTACTCGATTCTGGAGCCCCAGCATTTT. This codes for CASSYSILEPQHF.

The CDR3, as DNA: TGCAGCGTTGAAGGGGGTAGCGGGCTCACAGATACGCAGTATTTT. Translating gives CSVEGGSGLTDTQYF. The rearrangement joins TRBV29-1 to TRBJ2-3, with 7 bases that match TRBD2. V was pared by 1 base and J by 2 bases, with 6 bases of the junction left unmatched. The CDR3 runs to 15 residues. Germline V gene data show CDR1 as SQVTM and CDR2 as ANQGSEA.